Below, one T cell receptor beta chain is given with its context. Germline-derived CDR1 and CDR2 are MGHRA and YSYEKL. This CDR3 contains 15 residues. The J segment lost 8 bases and the V segment lost 0 bases, leaving 6 bases of the junction unmatched. These data are taken from a study of blood T cell repertoires in COVID-19. Study as a whole: The samples span acute and convalescent COVID-19 from the United States, Italy and Spain. In each case, the material was cDNA or gDNA derived from T cells, B-cell-depleted T cells, or PBMCs.

Authors' analysis steps: Amplification from reference gene primers served as the basis for estimated nucleated cell counts. Assay used: immunoSEQ multiplex PCR; TCRdb lists only in-frame clones, some missing. V, J and clone size reflect that table, while D and trimming were determined from the DNA. Here the sample spans roughly 160,000 clones, approximately 79% being singletons. The receptor comes from a woman aged 80 or over with acute or convalescent COVID-19. This chain uses TRBV4-1 with TRBJ2-4; TRBD1 matches at 8 bases. Sequenced sample: peripheral blood. The CDR3 nucleotides read TGCGCCAGCAGCCAAGACGCAGGGGGCGCATACATTCAGTACTTC. This encodes CASSQDAGGAYIQYF.